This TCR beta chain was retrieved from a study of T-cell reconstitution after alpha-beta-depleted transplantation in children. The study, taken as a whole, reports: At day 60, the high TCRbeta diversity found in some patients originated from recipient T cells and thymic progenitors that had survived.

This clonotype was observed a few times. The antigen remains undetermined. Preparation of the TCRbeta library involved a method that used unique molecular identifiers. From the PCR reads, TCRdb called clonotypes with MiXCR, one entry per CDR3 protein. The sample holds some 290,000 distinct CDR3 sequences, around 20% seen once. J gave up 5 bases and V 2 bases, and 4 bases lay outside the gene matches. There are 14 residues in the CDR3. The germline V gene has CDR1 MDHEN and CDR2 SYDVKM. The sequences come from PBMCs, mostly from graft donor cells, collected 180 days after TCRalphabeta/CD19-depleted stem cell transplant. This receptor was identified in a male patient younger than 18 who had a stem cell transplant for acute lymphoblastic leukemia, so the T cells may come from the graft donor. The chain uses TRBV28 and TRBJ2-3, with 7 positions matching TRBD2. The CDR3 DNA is TGTGCCAGCAGTTTAGTGGCTAGCGGAGATACGCAGTATTTT. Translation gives CASSLVASGDTQYF.